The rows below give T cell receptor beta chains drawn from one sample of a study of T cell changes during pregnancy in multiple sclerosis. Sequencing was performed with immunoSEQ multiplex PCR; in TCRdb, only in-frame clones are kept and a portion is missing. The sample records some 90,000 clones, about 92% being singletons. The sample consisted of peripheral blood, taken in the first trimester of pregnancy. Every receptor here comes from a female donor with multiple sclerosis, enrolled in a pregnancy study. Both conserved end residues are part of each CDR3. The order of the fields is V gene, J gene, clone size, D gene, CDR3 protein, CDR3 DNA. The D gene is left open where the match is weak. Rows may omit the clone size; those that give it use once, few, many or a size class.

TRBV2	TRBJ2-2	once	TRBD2	CASSDGGLAGGGTGELFF	TGTGCCAGCAGTGACGGGGGACTAGCGGGAGGAGGGACCGGGGAGCTGTTTTTT
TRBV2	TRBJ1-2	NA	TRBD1	CASWRGLTGYGYTF	TGTGCCAGCTGGAGGGGGCTGACCGGCTATGGCTACACCTTC
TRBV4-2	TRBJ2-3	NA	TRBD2	CASSQDLASGGHAQYF	TGTGCCAGCAGCCAAGATCTGGCTAGCGGGGGCCACGCGCAGTATTTT
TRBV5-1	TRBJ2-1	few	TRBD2	CASSLYGTSDTDEQFF	TGCGCCAGCAGCTTGTACGGGACTAGCGATACGGATGAGCAGTTCTTC
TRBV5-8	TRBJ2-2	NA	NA	CASSYRVPTGELFF	TGTGCCAGCAGCTACAGGGTCCCCACCGGGGAGCTGTTTTTT
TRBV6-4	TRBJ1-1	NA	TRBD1	CASRGQGGTEAFF	TGTGCCAGCAGAGGACAGGGGGGGACTGAAGCTTTCTTT
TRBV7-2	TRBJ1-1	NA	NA	CASTGGGTEAFF	TGTGCCAGCACTGGGGGAGGCACTGAAGCTTTCTTT
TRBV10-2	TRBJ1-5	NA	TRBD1	CASRPGQGGHGGQPQHF	TGCGCCAGCAGGCCGGGACAGGGGGGCCATGGTGGTCAGCCCCAGCATTTT
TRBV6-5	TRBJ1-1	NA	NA	CASSYLGKNTEAFF	TGTGCCAGCAGTTACCTAGGAAAGAACACTGAAGCTTTCTTT
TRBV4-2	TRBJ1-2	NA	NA	CASSLETGGGYTF	TGTGCCAGCAGCCTAGAGACCGGGGGTGGCTACACCTTC
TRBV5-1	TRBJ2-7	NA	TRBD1	CASRQGSYTSYEQYF	TGCGCCAGCAGACAGGGGTCGTACACTTCCTACGAGCAGTACTTC
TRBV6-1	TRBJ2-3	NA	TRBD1	CASSPGQGFSDTQYF	TGTGCCAGCAGCCCGGGACAGGGGTTCTCAGATACGCAGTATTTT
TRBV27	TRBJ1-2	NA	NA	CASSLGRGNYGYTF	TGTGCCAGCAGTTTAGGGAGGGGTAACTATGGCTACACCTTC
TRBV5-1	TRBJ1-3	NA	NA	CASSLDLGATGNTIYF	TGCGCCAGCAGCTTGGACTTGGGAGCTACTGGAAACACCATATATTTT
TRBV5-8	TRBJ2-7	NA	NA	CASSLFQGTIYEQYF	TGTGCCAGCAGCTTGTTTCAGGGAACGATCTACGAGCAGTACTTC
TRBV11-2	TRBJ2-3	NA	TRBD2	CASSLKTSGRMSTDTQYF	TGTGCCAGCAGCTTGAAGACTAGCGGGAGGATGTCCACAGATACGCAGTATTTT
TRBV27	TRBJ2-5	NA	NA	CASSRSTGQETQYF	TGTGCCAGCAGTAGATCGACAGGACAAGAGACCCAGTACTTC
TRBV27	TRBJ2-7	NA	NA	CASSSAGYEQYF	TGTGCCAGCAGTTCCGCAGGGTACGAGCAGTACTTC
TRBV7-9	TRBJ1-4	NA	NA	CASSLEAGSGEKLFF	TGTGCCAGCAGCTTAGAGGCAGGGTCCGGGGAAAAACTGTTTTTT
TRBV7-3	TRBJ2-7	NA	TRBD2	CASSLVSGLLYEQYF	TGTGCCAGCAGCTTAGTATCGGGACTACTCTACGAGCAGTACTTC
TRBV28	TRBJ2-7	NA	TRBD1	CASLTKPGTGSYEQYF	TGTGCCAGCCTGACCAAGCCCGGGACAGGATCCTACGAGCAGTACTTC
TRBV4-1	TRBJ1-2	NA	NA	CASSRSGGENYGYTF	TGCGCCAGCAGCCGGTCGGGCGGGGAGAACTATGGCTACACCTTC
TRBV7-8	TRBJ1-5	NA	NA	CASSLGMSGVRQPQHF	TGTGCCAGCAGCTTAGGAATGTCGGGTGTCCGTCAGCCCCAGCATTTT
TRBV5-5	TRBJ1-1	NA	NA	CASRGYGLSAFF	TGTGCCAGCCGGGGTTACGGGCTATCAGCTTTCTTT